This TCR beta chain was sequenced during a study of control samples from healthy donors and cancer patients. Assay used: immunoSEQ multiplex PCR; TCRdb lists only in-frame clones, some missing. Of 100,000 to 150,000 clones listed, about 88% are singletons. The receptor's source is a man in his fifties in good health. The specimen sequenced was blood.

This CDR3 is CASSERPQGSMSYEQYF. The CDR3 DNA reads as TGTGCCAGCAGTGAAAGGCCACAGGGGAGTATGTCCTACGAGCAGTACTTC. This sequence joins TRBV6-1 and TRBJ2-7; 7 bases map to TRBD1. CDR1 is MNHNS, CDR2 SASEGT, per germline. The CDR3 consists of 17 residues. Trimming removed 2 bases from V and 1 base from J; junction bases left unmatched: 11.